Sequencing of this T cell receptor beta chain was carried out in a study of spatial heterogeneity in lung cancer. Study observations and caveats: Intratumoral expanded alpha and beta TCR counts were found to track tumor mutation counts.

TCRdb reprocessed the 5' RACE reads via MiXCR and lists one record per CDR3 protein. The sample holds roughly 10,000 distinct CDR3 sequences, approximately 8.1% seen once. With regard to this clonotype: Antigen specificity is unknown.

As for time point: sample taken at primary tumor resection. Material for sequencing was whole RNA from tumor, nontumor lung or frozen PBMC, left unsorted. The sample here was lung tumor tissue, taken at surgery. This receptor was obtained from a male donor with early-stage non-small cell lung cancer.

DNA of the CDR3: TGTGCCAGCAGCCGCGCACAGGGGGTGACCGGGGAGCTGTTTTTT. This codes for CASSRAQGVTGELFF. The chain combines TRBV7-8 with TRBJ2-2; 8 nucleotides match TRBD1. Germline lookup yields CDR1 SGHVS and CDR2 FQNEAQ. The CDR3 extends over 15 amino acids. V was pared by 5 bases and J by 5 bases, with 7 bases of the junction left unmatched.